What follows is one T cell receptor beta chain and its context. Its antigen is unidentified. The source of the sample is a study of shared clonotypes between healthy human individuals. Study-wide background: CD4 naive and memory got three plates each, CD8 naive two, CD8 memory one. Study-level findings and limits: Among a handful of donors, roughly 5% of naive CD4 clonotypes were found in common. Researchers sampled blood only, noting tissue repertoires likely differ.

Sequencing used immunoSEQ multiplex PCR; TCRdb keeps in-frame clones, though not all of them. The sample lists some 1,400,000 clones; around 97% were seen once. Each sample came from a Caucasian adult donor living in Nashville, Tennessee. Germline loops: CDR1 SGHNT, CDR2 YYREEE (reference sequence). The CDR3 extends over 16 amino acids. V was pared by 4 bases and J by 2 bases, with 9 bases of the junction left unmatched. The specimen sequenced was naive CD4+ T cells sorted from blood. Subset: CD45RA+ positively selected. The source is a man younger than 40 in good health. This rearrangement joins TRBV5-4 to TRBJ2-5, with TRBD2 identical over 9 bases. The CDR3 loop is CASSRRLAGAQETQYF. The CDR3 nucleotides are TGTGCCAGCAGCAGGCGGTTAGCGGGAGCTCAAGAGACCCAGTACTTC.